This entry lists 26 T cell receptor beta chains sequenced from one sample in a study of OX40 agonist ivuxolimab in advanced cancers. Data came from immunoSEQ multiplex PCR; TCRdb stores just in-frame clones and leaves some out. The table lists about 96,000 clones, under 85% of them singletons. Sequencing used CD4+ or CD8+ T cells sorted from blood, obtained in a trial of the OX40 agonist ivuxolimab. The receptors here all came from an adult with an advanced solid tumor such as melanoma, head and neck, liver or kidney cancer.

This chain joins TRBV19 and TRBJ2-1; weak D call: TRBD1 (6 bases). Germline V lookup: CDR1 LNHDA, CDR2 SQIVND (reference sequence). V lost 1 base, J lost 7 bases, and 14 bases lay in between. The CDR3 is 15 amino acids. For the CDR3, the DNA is TGTGCCAGTAGTATAGGCACAGGGATTAAAAATGAGCAGTTCTTC. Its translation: CASSIGTGIKNEQFF.

The CDR3 bases are TGTGCCAGCAGTTACGGACAGGCCCTAGGCTCCTACGAGCAGTACTTC. Translation gives CASSYGQALGSYEQYF. V gene TRBV27 combines with J gene TRBJ2-7; TRBD1 matches at 7 bases. The CDR3 is 16 residues long. Unmatched junction bases numbered 9, after V lost 4 bases and J lost 0 bases. Germline lookup yields CDR1 MNHEY and CDR2 SMNVEV (reference sequence).

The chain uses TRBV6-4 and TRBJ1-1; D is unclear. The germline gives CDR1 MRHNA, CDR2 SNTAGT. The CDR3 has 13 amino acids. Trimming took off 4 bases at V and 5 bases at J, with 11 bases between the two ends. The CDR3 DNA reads TGTGCCAGCAGTGGGGTGGCGGGGACTGAAGCTTTCTTT. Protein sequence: CASSGVAGTEAFF.

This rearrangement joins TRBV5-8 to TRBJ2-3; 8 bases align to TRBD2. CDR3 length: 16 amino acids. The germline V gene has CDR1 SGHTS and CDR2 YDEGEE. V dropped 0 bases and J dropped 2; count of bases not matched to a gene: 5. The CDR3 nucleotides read TGTGCCAGCAGCTTGGCGTTAGCGGGATTCACAGATACGCAGTATTTT. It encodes CASSLALAGFTDTQYF.

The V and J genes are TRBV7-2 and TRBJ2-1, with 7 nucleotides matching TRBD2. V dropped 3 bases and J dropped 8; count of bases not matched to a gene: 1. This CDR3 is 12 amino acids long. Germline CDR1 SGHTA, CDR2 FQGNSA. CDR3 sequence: CASSFRGDEQFF. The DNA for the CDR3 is TGTGCCAGCAGCTTCCGGGGGGATGAGCAGTTCTTC.

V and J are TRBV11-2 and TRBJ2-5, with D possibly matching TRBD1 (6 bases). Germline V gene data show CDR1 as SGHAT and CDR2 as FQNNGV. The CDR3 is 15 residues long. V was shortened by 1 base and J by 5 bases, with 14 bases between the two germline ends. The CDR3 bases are TGTGCCAGCAGCTTAGCGGGACACCCCCTCGAGACCCAGTACTTC. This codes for CASSLAGHPLETQYF.

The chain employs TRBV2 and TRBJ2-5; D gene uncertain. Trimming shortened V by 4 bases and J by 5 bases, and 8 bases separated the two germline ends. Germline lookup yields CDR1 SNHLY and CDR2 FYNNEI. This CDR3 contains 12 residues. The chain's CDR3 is CASSVRQETQYF. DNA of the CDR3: TGTGCCAGCAGTGTACGTCAGGAGACCCAGTACTTC. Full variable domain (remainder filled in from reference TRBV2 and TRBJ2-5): EPEVTQTPSHQVTQMGQEVILRCVPISNHLYFYWYRQILGQKVEFLVSFYNNEISEKSEIFDDQFSVERPDGSNFTLKIRSTKLEDSAMYFCASSVRQETQYFGPGTRLLVL.

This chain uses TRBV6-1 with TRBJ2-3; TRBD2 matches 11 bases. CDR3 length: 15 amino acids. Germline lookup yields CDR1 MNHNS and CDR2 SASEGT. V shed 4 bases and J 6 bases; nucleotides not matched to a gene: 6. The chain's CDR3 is CASSGVAGGVDTQYF. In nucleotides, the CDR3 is TGTGCCAGCAGTGGTGTAGCGGGAGGGGTGGATACGCAGTATTTT.

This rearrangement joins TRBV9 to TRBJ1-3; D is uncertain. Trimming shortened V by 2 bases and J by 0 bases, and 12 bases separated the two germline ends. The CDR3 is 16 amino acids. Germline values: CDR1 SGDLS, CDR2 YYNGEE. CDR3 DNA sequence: TGTGCCAGCAGCGTTGGTGGACGGGTCTCTGGAAACACCATATATTTT. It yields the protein CASSVGGRVSGNTIYF.

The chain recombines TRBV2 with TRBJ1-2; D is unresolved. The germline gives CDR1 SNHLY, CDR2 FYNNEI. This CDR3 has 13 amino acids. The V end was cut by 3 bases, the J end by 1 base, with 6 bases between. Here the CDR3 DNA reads TGTGCCAGCAGTGACGAGGTTAACTATGGCTACACCTTC. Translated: CASSDEVNYGYTF.

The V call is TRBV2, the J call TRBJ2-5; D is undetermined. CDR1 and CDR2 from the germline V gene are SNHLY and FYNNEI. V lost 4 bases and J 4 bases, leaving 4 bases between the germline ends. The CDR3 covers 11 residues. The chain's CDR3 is CASSGLETQYF. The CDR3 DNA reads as TGTGCCAGCAGTGGCCTAGAGACCCAGTACTTC.

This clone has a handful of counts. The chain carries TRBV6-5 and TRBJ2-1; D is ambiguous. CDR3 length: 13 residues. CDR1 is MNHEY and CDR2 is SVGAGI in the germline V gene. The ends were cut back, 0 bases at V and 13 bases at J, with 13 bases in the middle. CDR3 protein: CASSYSGRVTQFF. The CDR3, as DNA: TGTGCCAGCAGTTACTCGGGTCGGGTTACTCAGTTCTTC.

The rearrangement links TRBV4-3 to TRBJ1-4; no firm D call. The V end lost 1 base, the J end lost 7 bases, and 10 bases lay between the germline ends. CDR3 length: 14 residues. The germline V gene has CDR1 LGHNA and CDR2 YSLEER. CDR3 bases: TGCGCCAGCAGCCAAGGTTCGGTCCCTGAAAAACTGTTTTTT. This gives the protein CASSQGSVPEKLFF.

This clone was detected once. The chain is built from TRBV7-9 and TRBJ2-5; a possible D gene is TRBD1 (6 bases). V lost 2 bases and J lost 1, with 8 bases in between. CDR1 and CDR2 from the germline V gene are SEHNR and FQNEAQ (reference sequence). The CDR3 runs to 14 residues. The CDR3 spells CASSLQGLQETQYF. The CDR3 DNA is TGTGCCAGCAGCTTACAGGGGCTCCAAGAGACCCAGTACTTC.

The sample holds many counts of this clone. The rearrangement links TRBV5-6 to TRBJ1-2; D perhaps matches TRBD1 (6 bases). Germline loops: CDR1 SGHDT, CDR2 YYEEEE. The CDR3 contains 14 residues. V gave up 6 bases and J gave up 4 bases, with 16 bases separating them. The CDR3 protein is CASTSGGGGYGYTF. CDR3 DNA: TGTGCCAGCACCTCGGGGGGCGGGGGCTATGGCTACACCTTC.

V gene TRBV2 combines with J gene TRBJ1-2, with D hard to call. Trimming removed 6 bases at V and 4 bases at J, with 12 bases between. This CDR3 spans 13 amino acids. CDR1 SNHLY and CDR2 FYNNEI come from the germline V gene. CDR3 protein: CASRLRVSYGYTF. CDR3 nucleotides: TGTGCCAGCAGGTTAAGGGTATCCTATGGCTACACCTTC.

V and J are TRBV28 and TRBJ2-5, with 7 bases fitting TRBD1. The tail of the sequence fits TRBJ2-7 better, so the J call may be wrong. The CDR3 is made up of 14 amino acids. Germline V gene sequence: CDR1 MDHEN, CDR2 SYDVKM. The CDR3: CASTPTGSPYEQYF. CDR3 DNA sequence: TGTGCCAGCACCCCGACAGGGTCTCCCTACGAGCAGTACTTC.

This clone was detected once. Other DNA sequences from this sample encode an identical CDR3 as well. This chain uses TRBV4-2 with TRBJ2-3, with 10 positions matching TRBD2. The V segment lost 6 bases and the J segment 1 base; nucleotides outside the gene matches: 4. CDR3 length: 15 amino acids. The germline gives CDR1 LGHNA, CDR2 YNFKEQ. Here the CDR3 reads CASRSGTSGTDTQYF. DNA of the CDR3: TGTGCCAGCAGATCCGGGACTAGCGGCACAGATACGCAGTATTTT.

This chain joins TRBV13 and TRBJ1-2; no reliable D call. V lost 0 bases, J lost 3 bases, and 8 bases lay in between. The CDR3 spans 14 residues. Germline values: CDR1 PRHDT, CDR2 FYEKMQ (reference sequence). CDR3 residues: CASSLGGDYYGYTF. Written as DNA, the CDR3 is TGTGCCAGCAGCTTAGGCGGGGATTACTATGGCTACACCTTC.

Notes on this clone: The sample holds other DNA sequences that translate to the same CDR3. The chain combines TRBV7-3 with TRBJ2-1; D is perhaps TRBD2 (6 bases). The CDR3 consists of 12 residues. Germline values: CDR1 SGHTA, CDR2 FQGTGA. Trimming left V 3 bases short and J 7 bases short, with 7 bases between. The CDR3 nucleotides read TGTGCCAGCAGCTTTAGCGGAAATGAGCAGTTCTTC. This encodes CASSFSGNEQFF.

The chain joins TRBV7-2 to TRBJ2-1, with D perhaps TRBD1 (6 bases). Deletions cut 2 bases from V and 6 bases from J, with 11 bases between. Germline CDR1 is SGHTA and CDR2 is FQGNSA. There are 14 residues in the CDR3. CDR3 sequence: CASSLRQALNEQFF. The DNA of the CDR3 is TGTGCCAGCAGCTTAAGACAGGCTCTCAATGAGCAGTTCTTC. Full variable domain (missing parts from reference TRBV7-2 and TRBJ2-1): GAGVSQSPSNKVTEKGKDVELRCDPISGHTALYWYRQSLGQGLEFLIYFQGNSAPDKSGLPSDRFSAERTGGSVSTLTIQRTQQEDSAVYLCASSLRQALNEQFFGPGTRLTVL.

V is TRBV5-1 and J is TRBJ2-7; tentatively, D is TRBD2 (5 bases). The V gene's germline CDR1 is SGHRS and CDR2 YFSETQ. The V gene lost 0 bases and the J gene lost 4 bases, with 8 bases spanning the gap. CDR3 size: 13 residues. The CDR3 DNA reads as TGCGCCAGCAGCTTGGAGCTAGCTTACGAGCAGTACTTC. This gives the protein CASSLELAYEQYF.

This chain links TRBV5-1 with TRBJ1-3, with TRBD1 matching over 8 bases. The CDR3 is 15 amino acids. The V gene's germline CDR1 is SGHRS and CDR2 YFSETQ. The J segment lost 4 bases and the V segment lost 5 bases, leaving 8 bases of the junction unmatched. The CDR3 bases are TGCGCCAGCAGTTACGGACAGGGCACCGGAAACACCATATATTTT. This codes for CASSYGQGTGNTIYF.

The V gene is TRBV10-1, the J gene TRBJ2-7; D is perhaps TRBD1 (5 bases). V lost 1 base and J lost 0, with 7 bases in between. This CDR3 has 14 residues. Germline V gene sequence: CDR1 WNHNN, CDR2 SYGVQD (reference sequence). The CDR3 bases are TGCGCCAGCAGTGAGTTTGACAGCTCCTACGAGCAGTACTTC. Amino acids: CASSEFDSSYEQYF.

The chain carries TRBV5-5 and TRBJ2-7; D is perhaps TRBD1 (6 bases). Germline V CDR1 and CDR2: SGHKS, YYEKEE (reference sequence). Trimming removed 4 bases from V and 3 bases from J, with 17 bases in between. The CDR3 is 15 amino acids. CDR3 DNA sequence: TGTGCCAGCAGCCAAGAGGGGAGCAGGGGCTACGAGCAGTACTTC. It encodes CASSQEGSRGYEQYF.

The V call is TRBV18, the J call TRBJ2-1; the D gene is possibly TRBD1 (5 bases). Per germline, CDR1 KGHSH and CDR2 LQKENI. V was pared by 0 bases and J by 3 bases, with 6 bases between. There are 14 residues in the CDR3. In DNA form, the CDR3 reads TGTGCCAGCTCACCACCGACAGTCTACAATGAGCAGTTCTTC. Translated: CASSPPTVYNEQFF.